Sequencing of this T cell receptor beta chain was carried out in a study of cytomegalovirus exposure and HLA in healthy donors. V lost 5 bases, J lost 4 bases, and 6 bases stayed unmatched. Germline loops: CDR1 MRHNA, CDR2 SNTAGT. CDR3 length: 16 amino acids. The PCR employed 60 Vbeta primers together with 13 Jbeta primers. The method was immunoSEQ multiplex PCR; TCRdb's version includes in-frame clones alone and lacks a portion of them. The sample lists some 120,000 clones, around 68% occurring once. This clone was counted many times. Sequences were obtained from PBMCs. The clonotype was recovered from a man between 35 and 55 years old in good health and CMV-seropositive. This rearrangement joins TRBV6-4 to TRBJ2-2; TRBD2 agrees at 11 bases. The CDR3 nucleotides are TGTGCCAGCAGTCCGACTAGCGGGGAAATCACCGGGGAGCTGTTTTTT. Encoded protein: CASSPTSGEITGELFF.